The 4 T cell receptor beta chains below were found in one sample sequenced in a study of cytomegalovirus exposure and HLA in healthy donors. The PCR was carried out with 60 Vbeta primers and 13 Jbeta primers. Using immunoSEQ multiplex PCR, the repertoire was profiled, and TCRdb retains in-frame clones only, with some absent. The listing contains around 210,000 clones. Sequencing input: PBMCs. These receptors all come from a woman between 25 and 40 years old in good health and CMV-seropositive.

The chain has TRBV10-2 and TRBJ2-2, with TRBD2 matching 14 bases. The V and J ends lost 6 bases and 0 bases, in that order; junction bases with no gene match: 6. Looked up from germline, CDR1 is WSHSY and CDR2 is SAAADI. The CDR3 runs 18 residues. Here the CDR3 reads CASRETSGRDANTGELFF. The CDR3 coding sequence is TGCGCCAGCAGGGAGACTAGCGGGAGGGATGCGAACACCGGGGAGCTGTTTTTT.

The chain carries TRBV9 and TRBJ1-2; TRBD1 matches 7 bases. V was clipped by 3 bases and J by 2 bases; unmatched bases: 1. Germline lookup yields CDR1 SGDLS and CDR2 YYNGEE. The CDR3 has 13 residues. DNA for the CDR3: TGTGCCAGCAGCGGAGGGGGCAACTATGGCTACACCTTC. It codes for CASSGGGNYGYTF.

This chain uses TRBV2 with TRBJ1-1; TRBD1 agrees at 12 bases. This CDR3 is built from 17 residues. Germline CDR1 SNHLY, CDR2 FYNNEI. With 6 bases clipped from V and 5 bases from J, the junction kept 13 bases outside the gene matches. The CDR3 is CASRFPGQGALKTEAFF. DNA of the CDR3: TGTGCCAGCAGGTTTCCGGGACAGGGGGCTTTAAAGACTGAAGCTTTCTTT. The whole variable domain, remainder taken from reference TRBV2 and TRBJ1-1, is EPEVTQTPSHQVTQMGQEVILRCVPISNHLYFYWYRQILGQKVEFLVSFYNNEISEKSEIFDDQFSVERPDGSNFTLKIRSTKLEDSAMYFCASRFPGQGALKTEAFFGQGTRLTVV.

V usage is TRBV18 and J usage is TRBJ1-5; D unclear. The germline gives CDR1 KGHSH, CDR2 LQKENI. With 5 bases removed from V and 6 bases from J, the gap between germline ends came to 8 bases. The length of the CDR3 is 12 residues. CDR3 in DNA: TGTGCCAGCTCAGGCCCAAGTCAGCCCCAGCATTTT. Translated: CASSGPSQPQHF.